The rows below give T cell receptor beta chains drawn from one sample of a study of beta chain features in type 1 diabetes. TCRdb keeps only in-frame clones here, not all; method: immunoSEQ multiplex PCR. The sample comprises about 620,000 clones, less than 20% of which are singletons, and under 0.095% rests with the top ten. Sample: naive CD4+ T cells from blood. These receptors were taken from a young man in good health. The CDR3 runs from the conserved cysteine through the conserved F or W. The D gene is left open where the match is weak. Size values are once, few and many counts, or a class for expanded clones, and some rows have none.

V gene: TRBV28; clone size: few; D gene: -; J gene: TRBJ2-7; CDR3 DNA: TGTGCCAGCAGTTTAGGAGGGAGTGTCTCCTACGAGCAGTACTTC; CDR3 protein: CASSLGGSVSYEQYF
V gene: TRBV6-6; clone size: few; D gene: TRBD1; J gene: TRBJ1-4; CDR3 DNA: TGTGCCAGCAATGACAGGGGGCTAGCTAATGAAAAACTGTTTTTT; CDR3 protein: CASNDRGLANEKLFF
V gene: TRBV7-8; clone size: few; D gene: TRBD1; J gene: TRBJ2-2; CDR3 DNA: TGTGCCAGCAGCTTTCGGGACAGATTCACCGGGGAGCTGTTTTTT; CDR3 protein: CASSFRDRFTGELFF
V gene: TRBV5-1; clone size: -; D gene: -; J gene: TRBJ2-7; CDR3 DNA: TGCGCCAGCCGAAGGGCCTTCTCATACGAGCAGTACTTC; CDR3 protein: CASRRAFSYEQYF
V gene: TRBV7-2; clone size: many; D gene: TRBD2; J gene: TRBJ2-1; CDR3 DNA: TGTGCCAGCAGCCAACTAGCGGGATGGCACAATGAGCAGTTCTTC; CDR3 protein: CASSQLAGWHNEQFF
V gene: TRBV7-2; clone size: -; D gene: -; J gene: TRBJ2-2; CDR3 DNA: TGTGCCAGCAGCTTAGTCAGCGTCAAAAACGGGGAGCTGTTTTTT; CDR3 protein: CASSLVSVKNGELFF
V gene: TRBV28; clone size: -; D gene: -; J gene: TRBJ2-7; CDR3 DNA: TGTGCCAGCAGTTCCCAGGCGGCAGGTACCTACGAGCAGTACTTC; CDR3 protein: CASSSQAAGTYEQYF
V gene: TRBV7-2; clone size: -; D gene: -; J gene: TRBJ1-1; CDR3 DNA: TGTGCCAGCAGCTACCTAATCTCCGGGGCTTTCTTT; CDR3 protein: CASSYLISGAFF
V gene: TRBV30; clone size: few; D gene: -; J gene: TRBJ2-7; CDR3 DNA: TGTGCCTGGAGTGTCCGGGGTTACGAGCAGTACTTC; CDR3 protein: CAWSVRGYEQYF
V gene: TRBV7-2; clone size: -; D gene: TRBD2; J gene: TRBJ2-7; CDR3 DNA: TGTGCCAGCAGCTGGGGACTAGCGGGAGTCCCCTACGAGCAGTACTTC; CDR3 protein: CASSWGLAGVPYEQYF
V gene: TRBV7-9; clone size: -; D gene: -; J gene: TRBJ1-5; CDR3 DNA: TGTGCCAGCAGCTTAGCGATGACAAGTCCTAGCAATCAGCCCCAGCATTTT; CDR3 protein: CASSLAMTSPSNQPQHF
V gene: TRBV28; clone size: few; D gene: -; J gene: TRBJ2-3; CDR3 DNA: TGTGCCAGCAGTTCCTCAGATACGCAGTATTTT; CDR3 protein: CASSSSDTQYF
V gene: TRBV4-3; clone size: few; D gene: -; J gene: TRBJ1-2; CDR3 DNA: TGCGCCAGCAGCTCGGTCGGTGGCTACACCTTC; CDR3 protein: CASSSVGGYTF
V gene: TRBV5-1; clone size: -; D gene: -; J gene: TRBJ1-5; CDR3 DNA: TGCGCCAGCAGCGAGGGTCACAATCAGCCCCAGCATTTT; CDR3 protein: CASSEGHNQPQHF
V gene: TRBV4-1; clone size: -; D gene: -; J gene: TRBJ2-5; CDR3 DNA: TGCGCCAGCAGCCAAGGTAGAGGGGGAAGACAAGAGACCCAGTACTTC; CDR3 protein: CASSQGRGGRQETQYF
V gene: TRBV7-9; clone size: few; D gene: TRBD1; J gene: TRBJ1-2; CDR3 DNA: TGTGCCAGCAGCTTGACAGGGGTTAACTATGGCTACACCTTC; CDR3 protein: CASSLTGVNYGYTF
V gene: TRBV6-5; clone size: few; D gene: TRBD1; J gene: TRBJ1-2; CDR3 DNA: TGTGCCAGCAGTTACTCGGGGACAGGGTATTACGGCTACACCTTC; CDR3 protein: CASSYSGTGYYGYTF
V gene: TRBV27; clone size: few; D gene: -; J gene: TRBJ2-3; CDR3 DNA: TGTGCCAGCAGTGTAGCCGGAGTCAGGGGTCCCACAGATACGCAGTATTTT; CDR3 protein: CASSVAGVRGPTDTQYF
V gene: TRBV6-1; clone size: -; D gene: -; J gene: TRBJ1-5; CDR3 DNA: TGTGCCAGCAGTGAGGTAGGGGTGGGTCAGCCCCAGCATTTT; CDR3 protein: CASSEVGVGQPQHF
V gene: TRBV11-2; clone size: few; D gene: -; J gene: TRBJ2-6; CDR3 DNA: TGTGCCAGCAGCTTAAATCAGCAGTTTGGGGCCAACGTCCTGACTTTC; CDR3 protein: CASSLNQQFGANVLTF
V gene: TRBV10-3; clone size: -; D gene: -; J gene: TRBJ2-6; CDR3 DNA: TGTGCCATCAGCTCCGGGACCTTCTCTGGGGCCAACGTCCTGACTTTC; CDR3 protein: CAISSGTFSGANVLTF
V gene: TRBV7-2; clone size: -; D gene: TRBD1; J gene: TRBJ2-7; CDR3 DNA: TGTGCCAGCAGCGCCTACAGGGGTTCACCCTACGAGCAGTACTTC; CDR3 protein: CASSAYRGSPYEQYF
V gene: TRBV28; clone size: few; D gene: TRBD1; J gene: TRBJ2-6; CDR3 DNA: TGTGCCAGCAGTTCCGGGACAGGAGTTTCTGGGGCCAACGTCCTGACTTTC; CDR3 protein: CASSSGTGVSGANVLTF
V gene: TRBV5-4; clone size: few; D gene: -; J gene: TRBJ2-1; CDR3 DNA: TGTGCCAGCAGCTTGGGCAGCGAGAGCTCCTACAATGAGCAGTTCTTC; CDR3 protein: CASSLGSESSYNEQFF
V gene: TRBV7-2; clone size: few; D gene: -; J gene: TRBJ1-1; CDR3 DNA: TGTGCCAGCAGCTTAGGAAGGACGAACACTGAAGCTTTCTTT; CDR3 protein: CASSLGRTNTEAFF
V gene: TRBV5-1; clone size: few; D gene: -; J gene: TRBJ1-1; CDR3 DNA: TGCGCCAGCACCGCCTCCGCAGGGTGGGACACTGAAGCTTTCTTT; CDR3 protein: CASTASAGWDTEAFF
V gene: TRBV25-1; clone size: few; D gene: -; J gene: TRBJ1-4; CDR3 DNA: TGTGCCAGCAGTGAAAAACGTGAAAAACTGTTTTTT; CDR3 protein: CASSEKREKLFF
V gene: TRBV5-4; clone size: -; D gene: -; J gene: TRBJ2-2; CDR3 DNA: TGTGCCAGCAGCTTGGCGGCGACGAACACCGGGGAGCTGTTTTTT; CDR3 protein: CASSLAATNTGELFF
V gene: TRBV10-3; clone size: -; D gene: -; J gene: TRBJ1-1; CDR3 DNA: TGTGCCATCAGTGAATGGGGTCCCAGCACTGAAGCTTTCTTT; CDR3 protein: CAISEWGPSTEAFF
V gene: TRBV4-1; clone size: few; D gene: -; J gene: TRBJ1-3; CDR3 DNA: TGCGCCAGCAGCCAAGTCAGGGCCACCCGGGACACCATATATTTT; CDR3 protein: CASSQVRATRDTIYF
V gene: TRBV7-2; clone size: few; D gene: TRBD1; J gene: TRBJ1-4; CDR3 DNA: TGTGCCAGCAGCACACGACAGGGTGCTGAAAAACTGTTTTTT; CDR3 protein: CASSTRQGAEKLFF
V gene: TRBV12-5; clone size: -; D gene: -; J gene: TRBJ2-7; CDR3 DNA: TGTGCTAGTGGTTTGGTACGGGCATACTACGAGCAGTACTTC; CDR3 protein: CASGLVRAYYEQYF
V gene: TRBV10-3; clone size: -; D gene: -; J gene: TRBJ2-5; CDR3 DNA: TGTGCCATCAGTGAGGCTAGCAGAAACCAAGAGACCCAGTACTTC; CDR3 protein: CAISEASRNQETQYF
V gene: TRBV7-9; clone size: few; D gene: -; J gene: TRBJ1-2; CDR3 DNA: TGTGCCAGCAAAAGGACATTTCAAGGCTACACCTTC; CDR3 protein: CASKRTFQGYTF
V gene: TRBV7-9; clone size: few; D gene: -; J gene: TRBJ2-1; CDR3 DNA: TGTGCCAGCAGCCGGCCCCTAAGTCGATACAGCTACAATGAGCAGTTCTTC; CDR3 protein: CASSRPLSRYSYNEQFF
V gene: TRBV15; clone size: -; D gene: -; J gene: TRBJ2-2; CDR3 DNA: TGTGCCACCAGCAGACTCCCTGGTGGGAAAACAGCGAACACCGGGGAGCTGTTTTTT; CDR3 protein: CATSRLPGGKTANTGELFF
V gene: TRBV14; clone size: few; D gene: TRBD1; J gene: TRBJ1-2; CDR3 DNA: TGTGCCAGCAGCCTAACAGGGGGCGAGGGCTATGGCTACACCTTC; CDR3 protein: CASSLTGGEGYGYTF
V gene: TRBV9; clone size: -; D gene: -; J gene: TRBJ2-3; CDR3 DNA: TGTGCCAGCATTCGCGCCAAGCCCGGCACAGATACGCAGTATTTT; CDR3 protein: CASIRAKPGTDTQYF
V gene: TRBV4-1; clone size: few; D gene: TRBD1; J gene: TRBJ2-1; CDR3 DNA: TGCGCCAGCAGCCGGACAGGGGATACCTACAATGAGCAGTTCTTC; CDR3 protein: CASSRTGDTYNEQFF
V gene: TRBV2; clone size: -; D gene: TRBD1; J gene: TRBJ2-3; CDR3 DNA: TGTGCCAGCAGTCCTGGGACAGGGAGGGAAGATACGCAGTATTTT; CDR3 protein: CASSPGTGREDTQYF
V gene: TRBV5-6; clone size: -; D gene: TRBD2; J gene: TRBJ2-5; CDR3 DNA: TGTGCCAGCAGCACTCGGGGACTAGCGGGAGGGAAAGAGACCCAGTACTTC; CDR3 protein: CASSTRGLAGGKETQYF
V gene: TRBV5-1; clone size: few; D gene: -; J gene: TRBJ2-4; CDR3 DNA: TGCGCCAGCAGCTTGGACAAACTAGTTTCGATCGATCAGAGGGCCAAAAACATTCAGTACTTC; CDR3 protein: CASSLDKLVSIDQRAKNIQYF
V gene: TRBV21-1; clone size: -; D gene: -; J gene: TRBJ1-2; CDR3 DNA: TGTGCCAGCAGCAAATCCTCCGGCTACACCTTC; CDR3 protein: CASSKSSGYTF
V gene: TRBV10-3; clone size: few; D gene: -; J gene: TRBJ1-1; CDR3 DNA: TGTGCCATCAGCGGGCGGTGGGAAACTGAAGCTTTCTTT; CDR3 protein: CAISGRWETEAFF
V gene: TRBV6-6; clone size: -; D gene: TRBD1; J gene: TRBJ1-1; CDR3 DNA: TGTGCCAGCAGTGCGTCGGGGACAGGCAGAACGGCTTTCTTT; CDR3 protein: CASSASGTGRTAFF
V gene: TRBV11-1; clone size: few; D gene: TRBD2; J gene: TRBJ2-3; CDR3 DNA: TGTGCCAGCAGCAGACTAGCGGGGAAAGATACGCAGTATTTT; CDR3 protein: CASSRLAGKDTQYF
V gene: TRBV5-1; clone size: few; D gene: TRBD2; J gene: TRBJ2-5; CDR3 DNA: TGCGCCAGCAGAGTTAGCGGGGATCGAGAGACCCAGTACTTC; CDR3 protein: CASRVSGDRETQYF
V gene: TRBV4-2; clone size: -; D gene: -; J gene: TRBJ1-2; CDR3 DNA: TGTGCCAGCCTTCAGGCCTTTGGCTACACCTTC; CDR3 protein: CASLQAFGYTF
V gene: TRBV19; clone size: few; D gene: -; J gene: TRBJ2-1; CDR3 DNA: TGTGCCAGCGGGGGTTCGGGGGACAATGAGCAGTTCTTC; CDR3 protein: CASGGSGDNEQFF
V gene: TRBV18; clone size: -; D gene: TRBD1; J gene: TRBJ1-5; CDR3 DNA: TGTGCCAGCTCACCAGGCCAGGGGGCCGGGCAGCCCCAGCATTTT; CDR3 protein: CASSPGQGAGQPQHF
V gene: TRBV9; clone size: -; D gene: -; J gene: TRBJ1-2; CDR3 DNA: TGTGCCAGCGCCCGTCTCTCTAACTATGGCTACACCTTC; CDR3 protein: CASARLSNYGYTF
V gene: TRBV14; clone size: -; D gene: TRBD2; J gene: TRBJ2-1; CDR3 DNA: TGTGCCAGCAGGCGGACTAGCGGGAGTCTTTCCTACAATGAGCAGTTCTTC; CDR3 protein: CASRRTSGSLSYNEQFF